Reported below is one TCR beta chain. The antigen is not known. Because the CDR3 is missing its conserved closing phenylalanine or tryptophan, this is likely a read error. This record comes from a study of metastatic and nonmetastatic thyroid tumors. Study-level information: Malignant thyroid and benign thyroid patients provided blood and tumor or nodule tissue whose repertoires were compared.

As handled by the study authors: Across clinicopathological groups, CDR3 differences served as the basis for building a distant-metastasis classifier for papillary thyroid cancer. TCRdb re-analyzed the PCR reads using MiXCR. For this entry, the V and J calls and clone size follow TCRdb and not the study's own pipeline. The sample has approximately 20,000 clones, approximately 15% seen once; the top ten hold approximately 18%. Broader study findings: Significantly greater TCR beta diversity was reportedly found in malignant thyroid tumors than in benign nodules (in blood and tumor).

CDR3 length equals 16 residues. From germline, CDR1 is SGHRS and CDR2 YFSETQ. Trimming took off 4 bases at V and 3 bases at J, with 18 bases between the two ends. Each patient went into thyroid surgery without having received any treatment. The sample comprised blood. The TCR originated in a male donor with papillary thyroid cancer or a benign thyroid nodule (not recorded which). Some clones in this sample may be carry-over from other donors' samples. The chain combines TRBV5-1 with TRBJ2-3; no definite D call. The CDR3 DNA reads TGCGCCAGCAGCATACGCTGGCCGTCTAGAACAGATACGCAGTATTTA. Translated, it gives CASSIRWPSRTDTQYL.